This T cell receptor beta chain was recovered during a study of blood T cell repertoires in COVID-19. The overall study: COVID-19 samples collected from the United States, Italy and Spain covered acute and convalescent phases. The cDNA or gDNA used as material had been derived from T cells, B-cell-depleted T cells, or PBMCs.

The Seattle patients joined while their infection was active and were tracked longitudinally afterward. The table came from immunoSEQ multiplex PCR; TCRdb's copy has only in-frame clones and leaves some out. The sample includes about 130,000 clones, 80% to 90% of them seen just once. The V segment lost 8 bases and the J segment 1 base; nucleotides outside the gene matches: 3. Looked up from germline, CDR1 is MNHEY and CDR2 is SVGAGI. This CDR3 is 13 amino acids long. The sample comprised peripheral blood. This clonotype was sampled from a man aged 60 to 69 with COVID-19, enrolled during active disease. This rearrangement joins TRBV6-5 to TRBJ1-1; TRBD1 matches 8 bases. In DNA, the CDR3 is TGTGCCAGCCGCGGGACAGGGAACACTGAAGCTTTCTTT. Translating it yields CASRGTGNTEAFF.